The present entry profiles one TCR beta chain with its context. Its antigen remains unknown. A J-beta primer mix and a sample-barcoded 5' primer were used in a second PCR of roughly 7 to 12 cycles. One entry per CDR3 protein results from TCRdb running MiXCR on the 5' RACE reads. The sample yields 800,000 or so distinct CDR3 sequences, 46% seen once. The sample belongs to a study of blood T cells in healthy people across ages. Study results and limitations: Significant beta diversity loss was already apparent by age approximately 42, declining roughly linearly. The study found more naive CD4+ cells and higher diversity in long-lived than aged donors.

The V gene end was trimmed by 5 bases and the J gene end by 6 bases; junction bases not matched to a gene: 11. The CDR3 length is 15 residues. Germline-derived CDR1 and CDR2 are DFQATT and SNEGSKA (reference sequence). The TCR comes from an elderly man in good health. Sample: blood. The chain carries TRBV20-1 and TRBJ2-1; TRBD2 aligns across 9 bases. CDR3 sequence (DNA): TGCAGTGCTTCATCTAGCGGGAAAGGGGTCAATGAGCAGTTCTTC. As protein: CSASSSGKGVNEQFF.